This note documents a single TCR beta chain sequence. This specimen comes from a study of blood T cell repertoires in COVID-19. Germline CDR1 WSHSY, CDR2 SAAADI. The CDR3 has 13 amino acids. J gave up 7 bases and V 2 bases, and 4 bases lay outside the gene matches. As processed by the authors: The authors estimated nucleated cell counts from reference gene primer amplification. Method: immunoSEQ multiplex PCR; TCRdb's copy keeps in-frame clones and lacks some. That table is the source of V, J and clone size, and D and trimming were worked out from the DNA. This sample yields about 280,000 clones, of which just under 90% are seen a single time; around 10% belongs to the top ten.

The rearrangement links TRBV10-2 to TRBJ1-2; 7 nucleotides agree with TRBD1. Sequenced: peripheral blood. The TCR sequence derives from a woman in her 30s with COVID-19, enrolled during active disease. The CDR3 region is CASSEADRSGYTF. As DNA, the CDR3 is TGCGCCAGCAGTGAGGCGGACAGGTCTGGCTACACCTTC.